Below, 14 T cell receptor beta chains from the same sample are listed, as sequenced in a study of blood T cell repertoires in COVID-19. Sequenced by immunoSEQ multiplex PCR; TCRdb stores in-frame clones only, minus some. The table lists 270,000 or so clones, roughly 85% of them singletons, with 8% to 9.5% in the top ten. The sample taken for sequencing was peripheral blood. The receptors stem from a woman aged 50 to 60 who had recovered from COVID-19.

V gene TRBV30 combines with J gene TRBJ1-1, with D unclear. The CDR3 has 11 residues. V was shortened by 0 bases and J by 5 bases, with 4 bases between the two germline ends. The germline V gene has CDR1 GTSNPN and CDR2 SVGIG (reference sequence). The CDR3 here is CAWSVLTEAFF. CDR3 nucleotide sequence: TGTGCCTGGAGTGTACTAACTGAAGCTTTCTTT.

The chain recombines TRBV15 with TRBJ2-1; TRBD2 agrees at 11 bases. This CDR3 region has 16 residues. From germline, CDR1 is LNHNV and CDR2 YYDKDF (reference sequence). The V and J ends lost 1 base and 7 bases, in that order; junction bases with no gene match: 6. The CDR3 nucleotides are TGTGCCACCAGCAGAGGCCTAGCGGGGGGCCAAAATGAGCAGTTCTTC. This codes for CATSRGLAGGQNEQFF.

This chain connects TRBV6-5 to TRBJ1-5, with 7 bases that match TRBD1. Germline V gene sequence: CDR1 MNHEY, CDR2 SVGAGI. This CDR3 comprises 14 residues. The junction had 8 bases not matched to a gene; V was cut back by 8 bases and J by 4 bases. CDR3 in DNA: TGTGCCAGCGGACCACAGGGGTTGAATCAGCCCCAGCATTTT. Its protein is CASGPQGLNQPQHF.

The chain recombines TRBV7-2 with TRBJ1-1, with 8 positions matching TRBD1. CDR1 is SGHTA, CDR2 FQGNSA, per germline. The CDR3 consists of 14 residues. Trimming removed 4 bases from V and 5 bases from J; junction bases left unmatched: 6. The chain's CDR3 is CASSSQGAPTEAFF. The CDR3 region has the DNA TGTGCCAGCAGCTCGCAGGGGGCGCCAACTGAAGCTTTCTTT.

The rearrangement links TRBV28 to TRBJ2-7; 9 bases agree with TRBD2. V dropped 2 bases and J dropped 0; count of bases not matched to a gene: 11. CDR3 length: 18 amino acids. Germline lookup yields CDR1 MDHEN and CDR2 SYDVKM. The CDR3 bases are TGTGCCAGCAGTTTAGGACCTGATAGCGGGAGCCTCTCCTACGAGCAGTACTTC. This codes for CASSLGPDSGSLSYEQYF.

The V and J genes are TRBV24-1 and TRBJ2-7, with 7 bases fitting TRBD2. Trimming took 5 bases from V and 4 from J; bases not matched to a gene: 4. The CDR3 consists of 13 residues. From germline, CDR1 is KGHDR and CDR2 SFDVKD. In nucleotides, the CDR3 is TGTGCCACCAGTGGGGCAGCGGGGTACGAGCAGTACTTC. Its protein is CATSGAAGYEQYF.

The chain combines TRBV6-6 with TRBJ2-7, with 8 positions matching TRBD2. J gave up 4 bases and V 4 bases, and 6 bases lay outside the gene matches. This CDR3 has 14 amino acids. Germline CDR1 MNHNY, CDR2 SVGAGI (reference sequence). CDR3 in DNA: TGTGCCAGCAGTTCTGGACTAGCTCTGTACGAGCAGTACTTC. This encodes CASSSGLALYEQYF.

The rearrangement joins TRBV9 to TRBJ1-5, with 11 bases lining up with TRBD1. J was trimmed by 2 bases and V by 0 bases; bases with no gene match: 10. The CDR3 runs to 19 residues. The germline V gene encodes CDR1 SGDLS and CDR2 YYNGEE. CDR3 protein: CASSVEARTGGSGNQPQHF. The CDR3, as DNA: TGTGCCAGCAGCGTAGAGGCCCGGACAGGGGGCTCAGGCAATCAGCCCCAGCATTTT.

The count of this clone is one. The chain combines TRBV7-8 with TRBJ1-1; D might be TRBD1 (6 bases). Germline CDR1 SGHVS, CDR2 FQNEAQ. The CDR3 is 13 amino acids. Trimming pared 4 bases from V and 4 bases from J, leaving 10 bases between. This CDR3 is CASSSQGGTEAFF. CDR3 in DNA: TGTGCCAGCAGCTCACAGGGTGGCACTGAAGCTTTCTTT.

J is TRBJ1-2 and V is TRBV28; D perhaps matches TRBD1 (5 bases). Germline V gene sequence: CDR1 MDHEN, CDR2 SYDVKM. The CDR3 totals 12 residues. With 3 bases removed from V and 8 bases from J, the gap between germline ends came to 10 bases. CDR3 residues: CASSFQGYGYTF. The CDR3 bases are TGTGCCAGCAGTTTTCAGGGTTACGGCTACACCTTC.

The chain combines TRBV12-5 with TRBJ2-3; weak D call: TRBD2 (5 bases). Germline V gives CDR1 LGHNT, CDR2 FRNRAP. Trimming removed 4 bases at V and 10 bases at J, with 9 bases between. This CDR3 has 11 amino acids. Here the CDR3 reads CASGSGLAQYF. DNA for the CDR3: TGTGCTAGTGGTTCGGGGTTAGCGCAGTATTTT.

This clone was recorded a few times. This rearrangement joins TRBV18 to TRBJ2-6; D gene ambiguous. Germline V gene lookup returns CDR1 KGHSH and CDR2 LQKENI. The CDR3 is 16 residues long. V lost 1 base and J 0 bases, leaving 7 bases between the germline ends. CDR3 in DNA: TGTGCCAGCTCACCACGTCACAGCTCTGGGGCCAACGTCCTGACTTTC. Amino acids: CASSPRHSSGANVLTF.

The CDR3 protein is CASSASGNSYEQYF. DNA for the CDR3: TGTGCCAGCAGCGCCAGCGGGAACTCCTACGAGCAGTACTTC. The V call is TRBV7-2, the J call TRBJ2-7; 7 bases line up with TRBD2. The V gene end was trimmed by 5 bases and the J gene end by 0 bases; junction bases not matched to a gene: 4. The germline V gene encodes CDR1 SGHTA and CDR2 FQGNSA. This CDR3 spans 14 amino acids.

The genes are TRBV24-1 and TRBJ2-1; 7 bases fit TRBD1. CDR1 and CDR2 from the germline V gene are KGHDR and SFDVKD. This CDR3 is 16 amino acids long. The ends lost 1 base at V and 7 bases at J; junction bases unmatched: 9. The CDR3 DNA reads as TGTGCCACCAGTGATTTCCAGACAGGGAGAAATAATGAGCAGTTCTTC. Translation: CATSDFQTGRNNEQFF.